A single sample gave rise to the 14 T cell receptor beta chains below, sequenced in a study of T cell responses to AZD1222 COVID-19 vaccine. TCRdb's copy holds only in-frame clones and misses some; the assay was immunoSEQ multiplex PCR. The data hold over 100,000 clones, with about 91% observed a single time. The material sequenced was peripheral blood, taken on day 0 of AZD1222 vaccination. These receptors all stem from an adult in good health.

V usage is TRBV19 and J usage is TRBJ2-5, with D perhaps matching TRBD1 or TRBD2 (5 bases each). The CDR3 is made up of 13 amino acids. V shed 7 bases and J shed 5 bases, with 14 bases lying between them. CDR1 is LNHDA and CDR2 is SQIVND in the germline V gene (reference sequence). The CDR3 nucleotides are TGTGCCAGTACCGGGGACCCCTCGGAGACCCAGTACTTC. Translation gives CASTGDPSETQYF. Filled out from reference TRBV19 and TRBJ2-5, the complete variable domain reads DGGITQSPKYLFRKEGQNVTLSCEQNLNHDAMYWYRQDPGQGLRLIYYSQIVNDFQKGDIAEGYSVSREKKESFPLTVTSAQKNPTAFYLCASTGDPSETQYFGPGTRLLVL.

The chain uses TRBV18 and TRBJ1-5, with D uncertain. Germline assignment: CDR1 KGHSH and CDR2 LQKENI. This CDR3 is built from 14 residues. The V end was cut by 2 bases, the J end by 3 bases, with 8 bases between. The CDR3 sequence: CASSPDQDNQPQHF. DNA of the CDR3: TGTGCCAGCTCACCAGACCAGGACAATCAGCCCCAGCATTTT.

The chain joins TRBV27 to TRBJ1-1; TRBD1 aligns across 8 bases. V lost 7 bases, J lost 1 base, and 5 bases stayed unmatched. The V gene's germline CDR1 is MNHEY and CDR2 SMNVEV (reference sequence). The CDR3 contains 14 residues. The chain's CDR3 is CASNRQGPNTEAFF. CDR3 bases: TGTGCCAGCAATAGACAGGGGCCGAACACTGAAGCTTTCTTT.

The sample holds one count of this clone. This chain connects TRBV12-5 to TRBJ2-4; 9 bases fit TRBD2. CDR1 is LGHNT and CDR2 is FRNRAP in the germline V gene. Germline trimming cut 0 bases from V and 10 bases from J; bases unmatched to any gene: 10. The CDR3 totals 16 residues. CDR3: CASGLVPAGGPPIQYF. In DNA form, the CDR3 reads TGTGCTAGTGGTTTGGTACCCGCGGGGGGGCCCCCGATTCAGTACTTC.

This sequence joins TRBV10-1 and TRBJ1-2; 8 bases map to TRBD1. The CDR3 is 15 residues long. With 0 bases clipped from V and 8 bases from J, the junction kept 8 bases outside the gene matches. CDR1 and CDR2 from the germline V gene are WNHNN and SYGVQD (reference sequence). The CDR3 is CASSESGQGLGGYTF. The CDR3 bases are TGCGCCAGCAGTGAGTCTGGACAGGGTTTAGGAGGCTACACCTTC.

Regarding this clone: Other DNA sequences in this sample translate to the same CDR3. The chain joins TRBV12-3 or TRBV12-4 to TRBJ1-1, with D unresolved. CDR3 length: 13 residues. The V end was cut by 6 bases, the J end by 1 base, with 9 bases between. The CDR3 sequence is CASSPRQNTEAFF. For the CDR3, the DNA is TGTGCCAGCAGCCCTCGCCAGAACACTGAAGCTTTCTTT.

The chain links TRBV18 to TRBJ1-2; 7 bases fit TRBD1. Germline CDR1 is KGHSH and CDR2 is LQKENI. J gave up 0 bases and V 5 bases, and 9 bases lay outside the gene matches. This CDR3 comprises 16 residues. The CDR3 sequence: CASSAQGGLTNYGYTF. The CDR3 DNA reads TGTGCCAGCTCAGCCCAGGGGGGCCTGACTAACTATGGCTACACCTTC.

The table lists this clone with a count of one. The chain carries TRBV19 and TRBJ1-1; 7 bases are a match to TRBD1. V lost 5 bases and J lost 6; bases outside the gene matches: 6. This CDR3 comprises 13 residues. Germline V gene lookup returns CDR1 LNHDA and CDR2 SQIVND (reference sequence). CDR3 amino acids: CASSGQADPEAFF. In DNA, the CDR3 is TGTGCCAGTAGTGGACAGGCCGACCCTGAAGCTTTCTTT.

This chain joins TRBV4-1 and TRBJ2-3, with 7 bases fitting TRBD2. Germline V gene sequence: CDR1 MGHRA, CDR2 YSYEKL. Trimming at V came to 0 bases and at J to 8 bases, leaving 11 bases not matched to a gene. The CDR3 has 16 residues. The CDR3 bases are TGCGCCAGCAGCCAAGAACCCGGGCTTGGGGGGGTTACGCAGTATTTT. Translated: CASSQEPGLGGVTQYF.

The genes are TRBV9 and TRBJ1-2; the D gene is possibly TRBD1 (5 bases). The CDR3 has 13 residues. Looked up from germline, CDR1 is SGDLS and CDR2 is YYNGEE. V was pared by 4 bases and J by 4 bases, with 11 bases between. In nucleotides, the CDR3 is TGTGCCAGCAGCAGGGGTTCTATCTATGGCTACACCTTC. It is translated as CASSRGSIYGYTF.

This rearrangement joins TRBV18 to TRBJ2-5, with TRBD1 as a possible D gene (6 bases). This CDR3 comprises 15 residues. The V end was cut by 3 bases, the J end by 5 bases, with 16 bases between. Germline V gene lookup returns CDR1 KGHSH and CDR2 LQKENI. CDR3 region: CASSPGAPIGETQYF. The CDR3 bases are TGTGCCAGCTCACCGGGGGCGCCCATTGGGGAGACCCAGTACTTC.

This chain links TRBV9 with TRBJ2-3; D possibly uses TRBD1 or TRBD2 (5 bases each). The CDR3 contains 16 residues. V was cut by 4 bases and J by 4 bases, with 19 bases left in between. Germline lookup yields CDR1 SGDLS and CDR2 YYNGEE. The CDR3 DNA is TGTGCCAGCAGCCCTTTTGGGACGCCCTCCGCAGATACGCAGTATTTT. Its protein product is CASSPFGTPSADTQYF.

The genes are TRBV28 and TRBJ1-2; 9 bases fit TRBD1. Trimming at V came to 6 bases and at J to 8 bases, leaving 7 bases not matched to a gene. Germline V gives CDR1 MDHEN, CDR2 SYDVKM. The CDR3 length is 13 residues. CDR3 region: CASSLTGGGGYTF. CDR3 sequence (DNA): TGTGCCAGCAGCCTTACAGGGGGCGGGGGCTACACCTTC.

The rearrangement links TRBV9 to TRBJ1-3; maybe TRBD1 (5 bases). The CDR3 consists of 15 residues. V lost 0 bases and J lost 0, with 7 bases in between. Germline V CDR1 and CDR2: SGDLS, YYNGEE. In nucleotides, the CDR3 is TGTGCCAGCAGCGTAGAGGGGAACTCTGGAAACACCATATATTTT. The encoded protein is CASSVEGNSGNTIYF.